The 24 T cell receptor beta chains below all came from one sample that was sequenced in a study of shared clonotypes between healthy human individuals. Sequencing was performed with immunoSEQ multiplex PCR; in TCRdb, only in-frame clones are kept and a portion is missing. The data contain 2 million to 3 million clones, under 95% of them seen just once; the ten biggest clones take up 0.36%. Material: naive CD4+ T cells from PBMCs. Subset here: CD45RA+ positively selected. The receptors derive from a man younger than 35 in good health. Some clones in this sample may be carry-over from other donors' samples.

The gene calls are TRBV7-3 and TRBJ2-1; 7 nucleotides line up with TRBD2. V trimming: 4 bases; J trimming: 2 bases; junction bases outside the gene matches: 5. CDR3 length: 15 amino acids. The germline gives CDR1 SGHTA, CDR2 FQGTGA. The CDR3 region is CASSWDYLTYNEQFF. The DNA for the CDR3 is TGTGCCAGCAGCTGGGACTACCTTACCTACAATGAGCAGTTCTTC.

V gene TRBV2 combines with J gene TRBJ2-5; 9 bases are shared with TRBD1. The CDR3 runs 16 residues. V was clipped by 1 base and J by 5 bases; unmatched bases: 8. Germline V gene lookup returns CDR1 SNHLY and CDR2 FYNNEI. CDR3 region: CASSEEGTGIGETQYF. The DNA for the CDR3 is TGTGCCAGCAGTGAAGAAGGGACAGGGATCGGGGAGACCCAGTACTTC.

The chain couples TRBV5-6 to TRBJ2-7; D is unclear. The CDR3 sequence is 14 residues long. Trimming left V 4 bases short and J 0 bases short, with 11 bases between. CDR1 SGHDT and CDR2 YYEEEE come from the germline V gene. CDR3 loop: CASSDRPHSYEQYF. CDR3 in DNA: TGTGCCAGCAGCGACCGACCCCACTCCTACGAGCAGTACTTC.

This clone was seen only a few times. The CDR3 DNA sequence: TGTGCCAGCAGCTTAACTCTAGGCTACACCTTC. The encoded protein is CASSLTLGYTF. The rearrangement uses TRBV7-9 and TRBJ1-2; D gene uncertain. Per the germline V gene, CDR1 is SEHNR and CDR2 is FQNEAQ (reference sequence). The CDR3 sequence is 11 residues long. Trimming cost V 2 bases and J 8 bases, with 6 bases left between them. Complete variable domain (other parts from reference TRBV7-9 and TRBJ1-2): DTGVSQNPRHKITKRGQNVTFRCDPISEHNRLYWYRQTLGQGPEFLTYFQNEAQLEKSRLLSDRFSAERPKGSFSTLEIQRTEQGDSAMYLCASSLTLGYTFGSGTRLTVV.

In this sample, this clone turned up once. The rearrangement uses TRBV28 and TRBJ1-5; D unresolved. V was shortened by 3 bases and J by 4 bases, with 13 bases between the two germline ends. The V gene's germline CDR1 is MDHEN and CDR2 SYDVKM. The CDR3 has 15 amino acids. The CDR3 protein is CASSLFNWQNQPQHF. In nucleotides, the CDR3 is TGTGCCAGCAGTTTGTTTAACTGGCAAAATCAGCCCCAGCATTTT.

V usage is TRBV7-2 and J usage is TRBJ2-1; 11 bases are shared with TRBD1. CDR3 length: 15 amino acids. V lost 7 bases, J lost 3 bases, and 5 bases stayed unmatched. Germline V gives CDR1 SGHTA, CDR2 FQGNSA. CDR3 sequence (DNA): TGTGCCAGCACCACTGGGACAGGGGGCTACAATGAGCAGTTCTTC. Translating gives CASTTGTGGYNEQFF.

Of note for this clone: The sample holds other DNA sequences that translate to the same CDR3. This sequence joins TRBV5-1 and TRBJ2-7; TRBD2 matches 11 bases. V lost 4 bases, J lost 4 bases, and 7 bases stayed unmatched. The CDR3 runs 15 residues. Germline CDR1 is SGHRS and CDR2 is YFSETQ. CDR3 coding DNA: TGCGCCAGCAGCCCGGGGACTAGCGGACCATACGAGCAGTACTTC. This codes for CASSPGTSGPYEQYF.

The genes are TRBV27 and TRBJ1-5; D gene uncertain. The CDR3 extends over 15 amino acids. V lost 6 bases and J 3 bases, leaving 15 bases between the germline ends. Germline lookup yields CDR1 MNHEY and CDR2 SMNVEV (reference sequence). This chain's CDR3 is CASSPNPGSNQPQHF. The CDR3 bases are TGTGCCAGCAGCCCGAACCCCGGGTCCAATCAGCCCCAGCATTTT.

This clone came up once. V usage is TRBV28 and J usage is TRBJ2-5, with D hard to call. The CDR3 is 12 amino acids. Germline values: CDR1 MDHEN, CDR2 SYDVKM. V lost 5 bases and J lost 5, with 9 bases in between. The CDR3 region has the DNA TGTGCCAGCAGTCCCCTCGTCGAGACCCAGTACTTC. Translation gives CASSPLVETQYF.

The chain uses TRBV11-2 and TRBJ2-5; D is unresolved. The CDR3 has 15 amino acids. V lost 4 bases to trimming and J lost 1 base, with 13 bases between them. Germline-derived CDR1 and CDR2 are SGHAT and FQNNGV. The CDR3 bases are TGTGCCAGCAGCTCCGGACGGAGATTCCAAGAGACCCAGTACTTC. Translation: CASSSGRRFQETQYF.

The V gene is TRBV7-8, the J gene TRBJ2-2; 10 bases fit TRBD1. CDR3 length equals 17 residues. After removal of 3 bases from V and 0 bases from J, the junction contained 4 bases not matched to a gene. The germline V gene encodes CDR1 SGHVS and CDR2 FQNEAQ. The CDR3 reads CASSLGQGTANTGELFF. CDR3 DNA sequence: TGTGCCAGCAGCTTGGGACAGGGGACAGCGAACACCGGGGAGCTGTTTTTT.

The CDR3: CASSPRRGSDTQYF. CDR3 DNA: TGTGCCAGCAGTCCTAGACGGGGTTCGGATACGCAGTATTTT. The rearrangement links TRBV27 to TRBJ2-3; TRBD2 is a possible D gene (5 bases). Germline loops: CDR1 MNHEY, CDR2 SMNVEV (reference sequence). The germline V and J ends were trimmed by 5 bases and 6 bases, with 15 bases remaining between them. The CDR3 contains 14 residues.

V and J are TRBV15 and TRBJ2-1; the match to TRBD2 covers 8 bases. V shed 0 bases, J shed 4 bases, and the junction held 8 bases outside the gene matches. The CDR3 is 17 residues long. CDR1 and CDR2 (germline): LNHNV, YYDKDF (reference sequence). This chain's CDR3 is CATSRDSGLAGYNEQFF. The CDR3 coding sequence is TGTGCCACCAGCAGAGATTCAGGTCTAGCGGGTTACAATGAGCAGTTCTTC.

On this clone: Different DNA sequences within this sample yield the same CDR3. The chain is built from TRBV6-6 and TRBJ1-1, with no clear D. The germline CDR1 and CDR2 sequences are MNHNY and SVGAGI (reference sequence). The CDR3 is 13 amino acids. Deletions cut 4 bases from V and 1 base from J, with 7 bases between. CDR3: CASSSTENTEAFF. The CDR3, as DNA: TGTGCCAGCAGTTCAACAGAGAACACTGAAGCTTTCTTT.

The chain carries TRBV7-9 and TRBJ2-1; D remains ambiguous. V lost 0 bases to trimming and J lost 0 bases, with 9 bases between them. In germline, CDR1 is SEHNR, CDR2 FQNEAQ (reference sequence). The CDR3 contains 16 residues. CDR3 DNA sequence: TGTGCCAGCAGCTTAGCGGACGGAAGCTCCTACAATGAGCAGTTCTTC. This translates into CASSLADGSSYNEQFF.

As to this clone: This sample also contains other DNA sequences that code for the same CDR3. The chain combines TRBV2 with TRBJ2-5; 15 bases match TRBD2. The CDR3 consists of 17 residues. The V and J ends lost 0 bases and 5 bases, in that order; junction bases with no gene match: 4. CDR1 SNHLY and CDR2 FYNNEI come from the germline V gene. As DNA, the CDR3 is TGTGCCAGCAGTGAAGCTCTGGGACTAGCGGGAGGTGAGACCCAGTACTTC. It specifies CASSEALGLAGGETQYF.

The chain carries TRBV5-4 and TRBJ1-1; 7 bases are a match to TRBD1. Germline assignment: CDR1 SGHNT and CDR2 YYREEE (reference sequence). The CDR3 extends over 16 amino acids. The junction had 11 bases not matched to a gene; V was cut back by 4 bases and J by 2 bases. Here the CDR3 DNA reads TGTGCCAGCAGCCCCGGGGACAGCCTGAGAAACACTGAAGCTTTCTTT. It codes for CASSPGDSLRNTEAFF.

This chain connects TRBV25-1 to TRBJ2-7; unclear D gene. This CDR3 contains 13 residues. From germline, CDR1 is MGHDK and CDR2 SYGVNS. V was shortened by 8 bases and J by 4 bases, with 15 bases between the two germline ends. The CDR3 sequence: CASAPPGLYEQYF. The CDR3 DNA reads as TGTGCCAGCGCACCCCCGGGTTTATACGAGCAGTACTTC.

This clone was counted once. The chain combines TRBV6-5 with TRBJ1-2, with 9 bases matching TRBD1. Germline V lookup: CDR1 MNHEY, CDR2 SVGAGI. This CDR3 contains 15 residues. The ends lost 5 bases at V and 3 bases at J; junction bases unmatched: 7. Written as DNA, the CDR3 is TGTGCCAGCAGTACGATGAGGACAGGGGACTATGGCTACACCTTC. Protein: CASSTMRTGDYGYTF.

The chain is built from TRBV28 and TRBJ2-5; perhaps TRBD2 as D (5 bases). TRBJ2-7 matches the DNA end more closely, so the J call is doubtful. CDR3 length: 13 amino acids. CDR1 and CDR2 (germline): MDHEN, SYDVKM. The CDR3 DNA is TGTGCCAGCACCACGGGGATCCCCTACGAGCAGTACTTC. This encodes CASTTGIPYEQYF.

The chain combines TRBV10-3 with TRBJ2-1; 11 positions match TRBD1. The V and J ends lost 0 bases and 13 bases, in that order; junction bases with no gene match: 8. The CDR3 spans 15 residues. Germline lookup yields CDR1 ENHRY and CDR2 SYGVKD. The CDR3 sequence: CAISESRGQGGTQFF. In nucleotides, the CDR3 is TGTGCCATCAGTGAGTCGAGGGGACAGGGGGGGACACAGTTCTTC.

The CDR3 region has the DNA TGTGCCAGCAGTCTGGGACAACGCGAGCAGTACTTC. Protein sequence: CASSLGQREQYF. The rearrangement uses TRBV28 and TRBJ2-7, with D maybe TRBD1 (6 bases). This CDR3 is built from 12 residues. Trimming left V 5 bases short and J 6 bases short, with 11 bases between. The germline V gene has CDR1 MDHEN and CDR2 SYDVKM.

The V gene is TRBV25-1, the J gene TRBJ1-2; no clear D gene. The ends were cut back, 3 bases at V and 4 bases at J, with 6 bases in the middle. This CDR3 is built from 12 residues. Germline-derived CDR1 and CDR2 are MGHDK and SYGVNS. The CDR3 sequence is CASSDGFYGYTF. Here the CDR3 DNA reads TGTGCCAGCAGTGACGGCTTCTATGGCTACACCTTC.

The CDR3 bases are TGTGCCAGCAGCTCGCCGGAGGGGCAGTACTTC. Its translation: CASSSPEGQYF. The chain employs TRBV5-4 and TRBJ2-7; the D gene is possibly TRBD2 (6 bases). CDR1 SGHNT and CDR2 YYREEE come from the germline V gene (reference sequence). V lost 3 bases and J 9 bases, leaving 10 bases between the germline ends. This CDR3 spans 11 amino acids. The variable domain in full, completed from reference TRBV5-4 and TRBJ2-7, reads ETGVTQSPTHLIKTRGQQVTLRCSSQSGHNTVSWYQQALGQGPQFIFQYYREEENGRGNFPPRFSGLQFPNYSSELNVNALELDDSALYLCASSSPEGQYFGPGTRLTVT.